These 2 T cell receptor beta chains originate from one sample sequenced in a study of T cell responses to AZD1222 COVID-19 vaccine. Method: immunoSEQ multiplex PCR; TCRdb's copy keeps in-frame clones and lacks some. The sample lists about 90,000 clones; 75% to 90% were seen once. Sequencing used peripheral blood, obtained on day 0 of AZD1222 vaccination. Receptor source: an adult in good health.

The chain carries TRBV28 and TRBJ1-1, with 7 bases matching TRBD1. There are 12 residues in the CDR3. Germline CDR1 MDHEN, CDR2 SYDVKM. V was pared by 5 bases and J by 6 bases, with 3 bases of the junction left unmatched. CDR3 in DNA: TGTGCCAGCAGTGGGACAGCAGCTGAAGCTTTCTTT. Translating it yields CASSGTAAEAFF.

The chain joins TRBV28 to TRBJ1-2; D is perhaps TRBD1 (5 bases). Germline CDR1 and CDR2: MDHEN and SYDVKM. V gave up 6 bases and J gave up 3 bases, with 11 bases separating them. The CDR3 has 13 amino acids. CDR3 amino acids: CASRPDSYYGYTF. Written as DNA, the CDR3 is TGTGCCAGCAGACCTGACAGTTACTATGGCTACACCTTC.